Listed below are T cell receptor beta chains from one sample, sequenced in a study of blood T cell repertoires in COVID-19. Some clones are missing from TCRdb's copy, which holds only in-frame ones; the method was immunoSEQ multiplex PCR. The sample has 60,000 to 70,000 clones, approximately 85% seen once. Sample: peripheral blood. Receptor source: a man in his forties or fifties with acute or convalescent COVID-19. Each CDR3 is given with its conserved first and last residue. D genes are given only for firm matches. Size values are once, few and many counts, or a class for expanded clones, and some rows have none.

>TRBJ2-5|NA|NA|TRBV9
CASSVAPDFQETQYF
TGTGCCAGCAGCGTAGCTCCCGACTTCCAAGAGACCCAGTACTTC
>TRBJ1-6|NA|NA|TRBV7-2
CASSLGSWAGVNSPLHF
TGTGCCAGCAGCTTAGGTTCTTGGGCGGGAGTTAATTCACCCCTCCACTTT
>TRBJ2-5|TRBD1|NA|TRBV14
CASSPTGKVWETQYF
TGTGCCAGCAGCCCGACAGGGAAGGTCTGGGAGACCCAGTACTTC
>TRBJ1-2|TRBD1|NA|TRBV6-5
CASSYSGQGMGGYTF
TGTGCCAGCAGTTACAGCGGACAGGGCATGGGCGGCTACACCTTC
>TRBJ2-1|NA|NA|TRBV10-1
CASSLTGNEQFF
TGCGCCAGCAGTCTAACAGGCAATGAGCAGTTCTTC
>TRBJ2-1|NA|NA|TRBV9
CASSVGVGRSGRQNNEQFF
TGTGCCAGCAGCGTAGGTGTTGGGAGGTCGGGACGGCAAAACAATGAGCAGTTCTTC
>TRBJ2-5|TRBD1|few|TRBV19
CASSIGTGGQETQYF
TGTGCCAGTAGTATTGGGACAGGGGGCCAAGAGACCCAGTACTTC
>TRBJ2-5|TRBD1|NA|TRBV5-1
CASSIQGQGAETQYF
TGCGCCAGCAGCATCCAAGGACAGGGGGCCGAGACCCAGTACTTC
>TRBJ1-4|NA|NA|TRBV6-5
CASRADSLWTEKLFF
TGTGCCAGCAGGGCGGACAGTTTATGGACTGAAAAACTGTTTTTT
>TRBJ2-1|NA|NA|TRBV27
CASSFTGIYNEQFF
TGTGCCAGCAGTTTTACAGGGATTTACAATGAGCAGTTCTTC
>TRBJ1-2|NA|NA|TRBV2
CASSESGWGGYTF
TGTGCCAGCAGTGAATCAGGGTGGGGCGGCTACACCTTC